Following are 21 T cell receptor beta chains from one sample sequenced in a study of blood T cell repertoires in COVID-19. This table comes from immunoSEQ multiplex PCR, and its TCRdb copy is limited to in-frame clones, with some not included. Of more than 100,000 clones listed, 85% to 90% are singletons. The sequenced material came from peripheral blood. The receptors stem from a man aged 50 to 59 with active COVID-19.

The CDR3 nucleotides are TGTGCCAGCAGTACGGGACAGGGGATAAGCAACTACGAGCAGTACTTC. Its translation: CASSTGQGISNYEQYF. The chain links TRBV6-6 to TRBJ2-7, with 10 bases lining up with TRBD1. V was clipped by 5 bases and J by 3 bases; unmatched bases: 10. Germline CDR1 MNHNY, CDR2 SVGAGI (reference sequence). The CDR3 is made up of 16 amino acids.

The V and J genes are TRBV19 and TRBJ2-7; 8 bases align to TRBD2. CDR1 LNHDA and CDR2 SQIVND come from the germline V gene (reference sequence). Trimming took 9 bases from V and 4 from J; bases not matched to a gene: 8. This CDR3 has 13 residues. DNA of the CDR3: TGTGCCAGCGGGGGGGGGACCGGGTACGAGCAGTACTTC. Its translation is CASGGGTGYEQYF.

This clone was seen at least ten times. The J gene is TRBJ2-7, the V gene TRBV12-3 or TRBV12-4, with D perhaps matching TRBD2 (5 bases). V was trimmed by 4 bases and J by 6 bases, leaving 10 bases between them. The CDR3 spans 12 residues. CDR3 in DNA: TGTGCCAGCAGTTCCGGAGGTAGCGAGCAGTACTTC. Its translation is CASSSGGSEQYF.

The chain joins TRBV10-3 to TRBJ2-3; D is possibly TRBD2 (5 bases). The V end lost 6 bases, the J end lost 3 bases, and 10 bases lay between the germline ends. This CDR3 is 13 amino acids long. CDR1 is ENHRY and CDR2 is SYGVKD in the germline V gene. CDR3 amino acids: CAIRDSSTDTQYF. The CDR3 DNA sequence: TGTGCCATCAGGGACTCCTCAACAGATACGCAGTATTTT.

This chain uses TRBV4-3 with TRBJ2-1, with 7 bases aligning to TRBD2. Germline CDR1 LGHNA, CDR2 YSLEER. V was clipped by 0 bases and J by 6 bases; unmatched bases: 8. This CDR3 comprises 16 residues. The CDR3: CASSQESLAVANEQFF. The CDR3 nucleotides read TGCGCCAGCAGCCAAGAATCTCTAGCGGTAGCCAATGAGCAGTTCTTC.

V is TRBV4-2 and J is TRBJ1-3; the match to TRBD1 covers 8 bases. The V and J ends lost 0 bases and 4 bases, in that order; junction bases with no gene match: 14. CDR3 length: 19 residues. Germline CDR1 and CDR2: LGHNA and YNFKEQ. The CDR3 reads CASSQDHYGQGTAGNTIYF. CDR3 coding DNA: TGTGCCAGCAGCCAAGACCACTACGGACAGGGAACGGCCGGAAACACCATATATTTT.

The chain joins TRBV7-9 to TRBJ1-3, with TRBD1 matching over 10 bases. With V trimmed by 5 bases and J by 4 bases, 5 bases remained unmatched. CDR3 size: 15 residues. Germline lookup yields CDR1 SEHNR and CDR2 FQNEAQ (reference sequence). CDR3 amino acids: CASSRTGGGGNTIYF. For the CDR3, the DNA is TGTGCCAGCAGCCGGACAGGGGGTGGAGGAAACACCATATATTTT.

This sequence joins TRBV6-5 and TRBJ1-5; D call uncertain. The CDR3 consists of 15 residues. The germline V and J ends were trimmed by 6 bases and 1 base, with 13 bases remaining between them. Germline loops: CDR1 MNHEY, CDR2 SVGAGI. The CDR3: CASSPIGVSNQPQHF. CDR3 sequence (DNA): TGTGCCAGCAGCCCAATTGGAGTGAGCAATCAGCCCCAGCATTTT.

CDR3 sequence reads: CASTGLAGTGTQYF. The CDR3 nucleotides are TGTGCCAGTACTGGGCTAGCGGGGACCGGGACCCAGTACTTC. This chain uses TRBV19 with TRBJ2-5; 9 bases align to TRBD2. Germline V CDR1 and CDR2: LNHDA, SQIVND (reference sequence). V trimming: 7 bases; J trimming: 7 bases; junction bases outside the gene matches: 10. CDR3 length: 14 amino acids.

The table lists this clone with a few counts. The chain recombines TRBV4-2 with TRBJ1-5; D is unclear. V was pared by 3 bases and J by 5 bases, with 8 bases between. Germline CDR1 is LGHNA and CDR2 is YNFKEQ. CDR3 size: 13 residues. CDR3 in DNA: TGTGCCAGCAGCCACCACGCGTATCAGCCCCAGCATTTT. Protein product: CASSHHAYQPQHF.

This sequence joins TRBV6-1 and TRBJ2-2; 9 nucleotides agree with TRBD1. Germline CDR1 reads MNHNS; CDR2 reads SASEGT. The ends lost 3 bases at V and 7 bases at J; junction bases unmatched: 6. The CDR3 is 15 residues long. CDR3 loop: CASSEKQGAIGELFF. CDR3 DNA: TGTGCCAGCAGTGAGAAACAGGGGGCAATCGGGGAGCTGTTTTTT.

The J gene is TRBJ2-1, the V gene TRBV9; TRBD2 aligns across 8 bases. Trimming at V came to 4 bases and at J to 7 bases, leaving 16 bases not matched to a gene. Germline CDR1 is SGDLS and CDR2 is YYNGEE. The CDR3 sequence is 17 residues long. The DNA of the CDR3 is TGTGCCAGCAGCCCCCCTACCGCTAGCGGGCAGGGGAATGAGCAGTTCTTC. Protein sequence: CASSPPTASGQGNEQFF.

This chain links TRBV5-6 with TRBJ2-3; no clear D. Germline V gives CDR1 SGHDT, CDR2 YYEEEE. The V end was cut by 0 bases, the J end by 3 bases, with 11 bases between. The CDR3 loop spans 15 amino acids. CDR3 protein: CASSLGDIPTDTQYF. The DNA for the CDR3 is TGTGCCAGCAGCTTGGGTGACATCCCTACAGATACGCAGTATTTT. Based on the CDR3 plus reference TRBV5-6 and TRBJ2-3, the full variable domain is DAGVTQSPTHLIKTRGQQVTLRCSPKSGHDTVSWYQQALGQGPQFIFQYYEEEERQRGNFPDRFSGHQFPNYSSELNVNALLLGDSALYLCASSLGDIPTDTQYFGPGTRLTVL.

The chain uses TRBV18 and TRBJ2-7, with 8 bases aligning to TRBD1. This CDR3 comprises 14 residues. Trimming at V came to 6 bases and at J to 4 bases, leaving 8 bases not matched to a gene. From germline, CDR1 is KGHSH and CDR2 LQKENI. CDR3 sequence reads: CASSMDRVVYEQYF. Written as DNA, the CDR3 is TGTGCCAGCTCCATGGACAGGGTAGTGTACGAGCAGTACTTC.

CDR3 loop: CASSQEATNRGQKLFF. DNA of the CDR3: TGTGCCAGCAGCCAAGAGGCGACGAACAGGGGGCAAAAACTGTTTTTT. The chain links TRBV4-2 to TRBJ1-4, with 9 bases lining up with TRBD1. J gave up 9 bases and V 0 bases, and 8 bases lay outside the gene matches. CDR3 length: 16 amino acids. Germline V gene lookup returns CDR1 LGHNA and CDR2 YNFKEQ.

The chain joins TRBV5-1 to TRBJ1-2; D not certain. This CDR3 has 13 amino acids. Germline loops: CDR1 SGHRS, CDR2 YFSETQ. Trimming shortened V by 4 bases and J by 2 bases, and 9 bases separated the two germline ends. CDR3 sequence reads: CASSPGANYGYTF. DNA for the CDR3: TGCGCCAGCAGCCCCGGAGCGAACTATGGCTACACCTTC.

V is TRBV7-9 and J is TRBJ1-2; a weak D match, TRBD1 (5 bases). The germline gives CDR1 SEHNR, CDR2 FQNEAQ (reference sequence). The CDR3 spans 13 residues. Trimming took 2 bases from V and 6 from J, leaving 10 bases between them. CDR3 residues: CASSLKGEHGYTF. CDR3 DNA sequence: TGTGCCAGCAGCTTAAAAGGGGAACATGGCTACACCTTC.

The V call is TRBV4-2, the J call TRBJ2-1, with 7 nucleotides matching TRBD2. Germline V gene data show CDR1 as LGHNA and CDR2 as YNFKEQ. The CDR3 loop spans 15 amino acids. V dropped 4 bases and J dropped 7; count of bases not matched to a gene: 10. The CDR3 here is CASSPPNRGVNEQFF. CDR3 in DNA: TGTGCCAGCAGCCCCCCTAATCGGGGGGTAAATGAGCAGTTCTTC.

This rearrangement joins TRBV4-2 to TRBJ2-7; 9 positions agree with TRBD2. With V trimmed by 3 bases and J by 4 bases, 7 bases remained unmatched. Germline CDR1 LGHNA, CDR2 YNFKEQ. The CDR3 totals 15 residues. CDR3 amino acids: CASSQRAGGFYEQYF. As DNA, the CDR3 is TGTGCCAGCAGCCAGCGAGCGGGGGGCTTTTACGAGCAGTACTTC.

V is TRBV12-5 and J is TRBJ2-4; the D gene is possibly TRBD1 (5 bases). Between the trimmed V and J ends, which lost 1 base and 1 base, there was a span of 23 bases. CDR3 length equals 20 residues. Germline V gene data show CDR1 as LGHNT and CDR2 as FRNRAP. The CDR3 protein is CASGLATSWGSMGAKNIQYF. As DNA, the CDR3 is TGTGCTAGTGGTTTGGCCACGAGCTGGGGCTCTATGGGGGCCAAAAACATTCAGTACTTC.

The V call is TRBV7-8, the J call TRBJ2-1; D is uncertain. Germline V gives CDR1 SGHVS, CDR2 FQNEAQ. The CDR3 totals 11 residues. Trimming removed 4 bases from V and 9 bases from J, with 7 bases in between. DNA of the CDR3: TGTGCCAGCAGCTCCCCCCTTGAGCAGTTCTTC. It specifies CASSSPLEQFF. Looking up the rest from reference TRBV7-8 and TRBJ2-1 gives the full variable domain: GAGVSQSPRYKVAKRGQDVALRCDPISGHVSLFWYQQALGQGPEFLTYFQNEAQLDKSGLPSDRFFAERPEGSVSTLKIQRTQQEDSAVYLCASSSPLEQFFGPGTRLTVL.